One sample yielded the 6 T cell receptor beta chains listed below, sequenced in a study of T cells in localized non-small cell lung cancer. Clones were sequenced by immunoSEQ multiplex PCR, and TCRdb holds only the in-frame ones, with some missing. The sample holds over 20,000 clones, more than 65% seen once. The source material was peripheral blood, sampled before any cancer treatment. The receptor source for this set is a man aged 35-75 years with stage III squamous cell lung carcinoma.

Concerning this clone itself: Other DNA sequences of this sample code for an identical CDR3. The CDR3 region has the DNA TGTGCCAGTAGTATAAGGGCCGGAGCGTTAGAGACCCAGTACTTC. Encoded protein: CASSIRAGALETQYF. The V and J genes are TRBV19 and TRBJ2-5, with unresolved D. This CDR3 contains 15 residues. The V end lost 2 bases, the J end lost 4 bases, and 14 bases lay between the germline ends. Germline V CDR1 and CDR2: LNHDA, SQIVND (reference sequence).

The chain carries TRBV6-5 and TRBJ2-5; 12 nucleotides agree with TRBD2. V was pared by 4 bases and J by 4 bases, with 7 bases of the junction left unmatched. Looked up from germline, CDR1 is MNHEY and CDR2 is SVGAGI. The CDR3 is 16 residues long. The CDR3 DNA sequence: TGTGCCAGCAGTTTCTATCCGACTAGCGGGAGAGAGACCCAGTACTTC. Translated: CASSFYPTSGRETQYF.

This clone was picked up a small number of times. The rearrangement uses TRBV30 and TRBJ1-2, with D possibly TRBD1 on 5 matching bases. Germline values: CDR1 GTSNPN, CDR2 SVGIG (reference sequence). V lost 3 bases, J lost 4 bases, and 15 bases lay in between. This CDR3 is 14 amino acids long. The CDR3 region is CAWRDIRTGYGYTF. The DNA for the CDR3 is TGTGCCTGGAGGGACATCCGTACTGGCTATGGCTACACCTTC. Complete variable domain (other parts from reference TRBV30 and TRBJ1-2): SQTIHQWPATLVQPVGSPLSLECTVEGTSNPNLYWYRQAAGRGLQLLFYSVGIGQISSEVPQNLSASRPQDRQFILSSKKLLLSDSGFYLCAWRDIRTGYGYTFGSGTRLTVV.

The V and J genes are TRBV6-5 and TRBJ2-3; D is undetermined. Germline lookup yields CDR1 MNHEY and CDR2 SVGAGI. This CDR3 comprises 13 residues. Trimming cost V 5 bases and J 5 bases, with 11 bases left between them. Here the CDR3 DNA reads TGTGCCAGCAGTCAAGGGTCTAGAGATACGCAGTATTTT. Translation: CASSQGSRDTQYF.

This clone qualifies as medium-sized (0.01 to 0.1%). The chain links TRBV6-5 to TRBJ2-7, with 7 bases that match TRBD2. Germline lookup yields CDR1 MNHEY and CDR2 SVGAGI. This CDR3 spans 15 amino acids. V shed 2 bases, J shed 0 bases, and the junction held 4 bases outside the gene matches. This CDR3 reads CASSYRRERSYEQYF. The CDR3 DNA sequence: TGTGCCAGCAGTTACCGGCGGGAGCGCTCCTACGAGCAGTACTTC.

Only one count was recorded for this clone. The chain employs TRBV6-1 and TRBJ1-1, with TRBD1 identical over 8 bases. From germline, CDR1 is MNHNS and CDR2 SASEGT. The junction had 16 bases not matched to a gene; V was cut back by 8 bases and J by 11 bases. This CDR3 has 14 amino acids. CDR3 protein: CASASVQGAELAFF. The CDR3, as DNA: TGTGCCAGCGCATCAGTCCAGGGGGCTGAACTGGCTTTCTTT.